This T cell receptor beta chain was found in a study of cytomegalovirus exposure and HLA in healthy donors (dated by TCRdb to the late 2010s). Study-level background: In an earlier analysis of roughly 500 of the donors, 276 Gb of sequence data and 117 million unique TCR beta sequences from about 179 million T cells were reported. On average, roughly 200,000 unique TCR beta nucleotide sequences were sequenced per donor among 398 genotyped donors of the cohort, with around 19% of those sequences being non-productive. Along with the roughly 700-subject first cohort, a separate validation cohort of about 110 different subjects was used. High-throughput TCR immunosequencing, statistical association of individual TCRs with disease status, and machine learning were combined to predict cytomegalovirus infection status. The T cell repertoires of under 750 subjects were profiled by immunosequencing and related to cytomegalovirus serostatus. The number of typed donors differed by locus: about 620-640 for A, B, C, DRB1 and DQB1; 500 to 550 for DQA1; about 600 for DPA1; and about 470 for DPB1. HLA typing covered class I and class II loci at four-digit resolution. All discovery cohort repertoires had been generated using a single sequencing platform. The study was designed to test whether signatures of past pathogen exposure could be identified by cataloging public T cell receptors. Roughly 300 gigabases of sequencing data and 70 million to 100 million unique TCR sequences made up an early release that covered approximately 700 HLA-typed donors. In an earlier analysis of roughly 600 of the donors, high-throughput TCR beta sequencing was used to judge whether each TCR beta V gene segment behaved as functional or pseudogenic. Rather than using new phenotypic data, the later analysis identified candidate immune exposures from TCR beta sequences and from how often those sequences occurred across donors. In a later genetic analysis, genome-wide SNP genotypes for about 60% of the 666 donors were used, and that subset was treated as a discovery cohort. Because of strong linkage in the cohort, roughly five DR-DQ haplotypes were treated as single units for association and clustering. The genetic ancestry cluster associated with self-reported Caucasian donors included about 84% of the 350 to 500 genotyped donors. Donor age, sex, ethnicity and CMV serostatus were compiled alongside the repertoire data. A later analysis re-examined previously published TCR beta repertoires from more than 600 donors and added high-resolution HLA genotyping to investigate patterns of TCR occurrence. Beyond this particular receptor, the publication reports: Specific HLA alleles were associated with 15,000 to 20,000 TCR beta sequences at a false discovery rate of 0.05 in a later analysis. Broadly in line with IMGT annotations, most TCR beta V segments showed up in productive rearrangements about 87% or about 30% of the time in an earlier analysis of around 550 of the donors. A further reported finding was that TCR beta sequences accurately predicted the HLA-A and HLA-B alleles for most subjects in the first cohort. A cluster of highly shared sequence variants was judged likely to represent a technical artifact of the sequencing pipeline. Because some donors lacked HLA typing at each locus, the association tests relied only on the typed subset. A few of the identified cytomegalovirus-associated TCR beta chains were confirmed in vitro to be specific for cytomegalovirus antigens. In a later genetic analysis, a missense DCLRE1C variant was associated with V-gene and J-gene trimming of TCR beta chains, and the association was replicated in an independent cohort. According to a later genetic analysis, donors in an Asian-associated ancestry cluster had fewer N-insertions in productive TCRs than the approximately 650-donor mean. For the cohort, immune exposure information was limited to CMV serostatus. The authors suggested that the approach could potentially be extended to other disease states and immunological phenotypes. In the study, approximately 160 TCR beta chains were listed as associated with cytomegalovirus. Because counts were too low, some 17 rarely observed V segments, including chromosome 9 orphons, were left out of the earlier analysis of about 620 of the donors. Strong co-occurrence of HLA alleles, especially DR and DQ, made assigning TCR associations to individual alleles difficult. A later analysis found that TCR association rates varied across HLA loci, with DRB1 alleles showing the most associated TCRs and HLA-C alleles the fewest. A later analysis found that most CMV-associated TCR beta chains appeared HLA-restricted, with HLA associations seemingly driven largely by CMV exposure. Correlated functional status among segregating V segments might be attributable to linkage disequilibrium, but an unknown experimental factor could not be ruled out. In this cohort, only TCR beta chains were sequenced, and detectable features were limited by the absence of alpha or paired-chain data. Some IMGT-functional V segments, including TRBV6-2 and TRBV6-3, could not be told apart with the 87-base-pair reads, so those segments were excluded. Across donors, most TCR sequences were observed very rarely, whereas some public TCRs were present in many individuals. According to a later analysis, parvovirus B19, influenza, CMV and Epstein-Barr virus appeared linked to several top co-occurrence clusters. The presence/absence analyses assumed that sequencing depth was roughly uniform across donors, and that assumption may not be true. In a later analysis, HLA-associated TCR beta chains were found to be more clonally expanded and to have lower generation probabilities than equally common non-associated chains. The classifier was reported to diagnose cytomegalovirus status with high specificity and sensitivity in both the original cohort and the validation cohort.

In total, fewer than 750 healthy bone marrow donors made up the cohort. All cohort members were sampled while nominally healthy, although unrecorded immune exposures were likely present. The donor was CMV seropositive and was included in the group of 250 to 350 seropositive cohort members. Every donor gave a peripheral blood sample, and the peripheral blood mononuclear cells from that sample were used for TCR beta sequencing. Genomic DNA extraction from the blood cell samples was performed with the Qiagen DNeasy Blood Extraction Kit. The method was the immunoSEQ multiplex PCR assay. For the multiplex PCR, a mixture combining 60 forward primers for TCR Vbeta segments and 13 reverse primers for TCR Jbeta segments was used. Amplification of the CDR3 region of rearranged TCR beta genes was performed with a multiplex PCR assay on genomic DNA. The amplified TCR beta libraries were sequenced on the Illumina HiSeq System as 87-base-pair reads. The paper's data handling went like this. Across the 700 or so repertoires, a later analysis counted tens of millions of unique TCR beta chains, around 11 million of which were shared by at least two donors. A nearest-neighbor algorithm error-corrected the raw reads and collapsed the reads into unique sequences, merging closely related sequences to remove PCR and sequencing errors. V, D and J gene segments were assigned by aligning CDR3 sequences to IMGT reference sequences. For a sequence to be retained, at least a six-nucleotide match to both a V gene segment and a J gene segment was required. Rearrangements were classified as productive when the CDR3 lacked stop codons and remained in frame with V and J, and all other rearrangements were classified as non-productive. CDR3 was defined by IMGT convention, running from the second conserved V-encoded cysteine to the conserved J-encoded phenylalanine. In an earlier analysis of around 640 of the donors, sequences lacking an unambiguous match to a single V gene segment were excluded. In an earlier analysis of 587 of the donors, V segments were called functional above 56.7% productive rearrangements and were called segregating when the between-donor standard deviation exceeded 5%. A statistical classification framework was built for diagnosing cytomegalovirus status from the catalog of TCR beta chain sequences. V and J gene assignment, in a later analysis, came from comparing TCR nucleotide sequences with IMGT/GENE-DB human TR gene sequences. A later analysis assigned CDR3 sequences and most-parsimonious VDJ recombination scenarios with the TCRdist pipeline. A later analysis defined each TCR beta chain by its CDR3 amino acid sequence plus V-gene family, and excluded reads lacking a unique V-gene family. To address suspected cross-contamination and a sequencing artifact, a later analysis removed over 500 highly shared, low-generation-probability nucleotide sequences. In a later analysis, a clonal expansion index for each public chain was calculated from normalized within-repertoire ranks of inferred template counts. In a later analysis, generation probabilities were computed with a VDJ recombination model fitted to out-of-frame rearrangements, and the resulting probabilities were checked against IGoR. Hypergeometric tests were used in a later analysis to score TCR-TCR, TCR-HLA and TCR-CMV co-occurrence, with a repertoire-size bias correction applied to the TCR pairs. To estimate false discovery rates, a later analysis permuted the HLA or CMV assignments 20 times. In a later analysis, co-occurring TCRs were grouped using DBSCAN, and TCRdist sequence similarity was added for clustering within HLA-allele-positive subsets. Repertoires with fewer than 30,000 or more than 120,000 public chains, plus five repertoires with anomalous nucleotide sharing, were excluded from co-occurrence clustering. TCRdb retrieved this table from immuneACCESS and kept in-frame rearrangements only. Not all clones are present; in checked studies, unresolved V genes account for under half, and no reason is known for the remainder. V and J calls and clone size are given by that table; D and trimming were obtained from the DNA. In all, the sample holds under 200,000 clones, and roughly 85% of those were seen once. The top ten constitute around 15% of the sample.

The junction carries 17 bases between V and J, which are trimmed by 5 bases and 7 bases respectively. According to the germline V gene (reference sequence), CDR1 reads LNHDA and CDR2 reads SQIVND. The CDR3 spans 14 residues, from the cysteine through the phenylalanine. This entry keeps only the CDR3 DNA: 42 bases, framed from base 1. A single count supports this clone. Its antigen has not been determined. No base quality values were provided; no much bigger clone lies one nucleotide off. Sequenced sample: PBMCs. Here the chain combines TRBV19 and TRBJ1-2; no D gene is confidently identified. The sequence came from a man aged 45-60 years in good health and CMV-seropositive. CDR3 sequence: CASSARIRVRGYTF. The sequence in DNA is TGTGCCAGTAGTGCCCGAATTCGGGTGCGTGGCTACACCTTC.